This T cell receptor beta chain appears in the sequencing data of a study of neoadjuvant anti-PD-1 for oral cavity cancer. Time point described: after neoadjuvant nivolumab, at surgical resection. The CDR3 runs 15 residues. Germline V lookup: CDR1 SGDLS, CDR2 YYNGEE. The V end lost 0 bases, the J end lost 5 bases, and 11 bases lay between the germline ends. The table lists this clone with a count of one. The repertoire was sequenced with immunoSEQ multiplex PCR; TCRdb's copy has only in-frame clones and lacks some. This table has approximately 9,700 clones, about 73% appearing once. The chain uses TRBV9 and TRBJ1-4; D call uncertain. The input for sequencing was PBMCs, taken after nivolumab (anti-PD-1) treatment. The sequence came from a person aged 35-80 years with oral cavity squamous cell carcinoma. The CDR3 nucleotides read TGTGCCAGCAGCGTAGGGGTTTGGGGAAATGAAAAACTGTTTTTT. It yields the protein CASSVGVWGNEKLFF.